This TCR beta chain emerged from a study of shared clonotypes between healthy human individuals. Sequencing was performed with immunoSEQ multiplex PCR; in TCRdb, only in-frame clones are kept and a portion is missing. The repertoire holds about 2.5 million clones, around 92% seen once, with 0.3% to 0.4% in the top ten. All participating donors were Caucasian adults from Nashville, Tennessee. Partitioning of CD4+ cells yielded a CD45RA+ naive subset and a CD45RA-negative memory subset. V shed 7 bases, J shed 2 bases, and the junction held 2 bases outside the gene matches. The CDR3 spans 13 residues. Germline V lookup: CDR1 MNHEY, CDR2 SMNVEV (reference sequence). As regards this clone: Its antigen remains unknown.

Study observations and caveats: In a few donors, 4.5% to 5.5% of naive CD4 clonotypes appeared in common.

This TCR came from a man between 18 and 35 years old in good health. Some clones in this sample may be carry-over from other donors' samples. The chain couples TRBV27 to TRBJ1-2; 9 positions agree with TRBD1. The sequenced sample consisted of naive CD4+ T cells from PBMCs. As for subset: CD45RA+ positively selected. As DNA, the CDR3 is TGTGCCAGCAAGACAGGGGGGAACTATGGCTACACCTTC. Translation: CASKTGGNYGYTF.